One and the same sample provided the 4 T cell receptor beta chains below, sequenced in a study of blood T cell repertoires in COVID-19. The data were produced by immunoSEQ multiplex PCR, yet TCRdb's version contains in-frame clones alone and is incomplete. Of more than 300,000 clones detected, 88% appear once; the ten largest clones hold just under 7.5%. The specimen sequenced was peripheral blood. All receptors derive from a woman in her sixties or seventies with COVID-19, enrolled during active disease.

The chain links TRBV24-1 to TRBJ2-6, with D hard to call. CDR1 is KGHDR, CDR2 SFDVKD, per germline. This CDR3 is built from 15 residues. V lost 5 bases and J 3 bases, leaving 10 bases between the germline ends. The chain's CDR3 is CATSGPYFGANVLTF. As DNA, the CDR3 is TGTGCCACCAGTGGCCCCTACTTTGGGGCCAACGTCCTGACTTTC.

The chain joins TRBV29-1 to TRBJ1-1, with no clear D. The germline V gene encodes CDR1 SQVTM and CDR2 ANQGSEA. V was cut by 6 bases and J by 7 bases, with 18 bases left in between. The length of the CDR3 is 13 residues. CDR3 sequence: CSVLLPDSLEAFF. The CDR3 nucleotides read TGCAGCGTGCTCCTCCCTGATAGCCTTGAAGCTTTCTTT.

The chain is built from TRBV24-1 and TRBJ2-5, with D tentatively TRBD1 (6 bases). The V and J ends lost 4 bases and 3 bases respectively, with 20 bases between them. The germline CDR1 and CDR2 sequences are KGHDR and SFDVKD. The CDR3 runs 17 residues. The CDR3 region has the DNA TGTGCCACCAGTGACACATACCCTACAGGGAAGGAAGAGACCCAGTACTTC. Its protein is CATSDTYPTGKEETQYF.

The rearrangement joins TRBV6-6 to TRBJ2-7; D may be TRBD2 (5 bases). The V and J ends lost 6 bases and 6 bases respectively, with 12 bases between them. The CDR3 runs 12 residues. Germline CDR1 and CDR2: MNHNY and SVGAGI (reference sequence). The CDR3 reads CASRGLAAEQYF. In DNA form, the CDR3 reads TGTGCCAGCAGAGGACTGGCCGCCGAGCAGTACTTC.